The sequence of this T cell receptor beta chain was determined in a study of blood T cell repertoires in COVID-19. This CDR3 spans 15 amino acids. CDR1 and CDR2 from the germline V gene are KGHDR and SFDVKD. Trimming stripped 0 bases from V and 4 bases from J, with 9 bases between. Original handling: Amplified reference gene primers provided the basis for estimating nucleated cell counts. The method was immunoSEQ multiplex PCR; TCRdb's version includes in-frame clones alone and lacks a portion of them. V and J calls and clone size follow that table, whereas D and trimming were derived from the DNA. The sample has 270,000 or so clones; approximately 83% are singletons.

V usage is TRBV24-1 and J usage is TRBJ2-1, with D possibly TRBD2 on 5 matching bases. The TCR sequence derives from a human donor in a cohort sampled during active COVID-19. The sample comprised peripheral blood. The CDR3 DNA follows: TGTGCCACCAGTGATTTGCCGGGGAAGTACAATGAGCAGTTCTTC. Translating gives CATSDLPGKYNEQFF.